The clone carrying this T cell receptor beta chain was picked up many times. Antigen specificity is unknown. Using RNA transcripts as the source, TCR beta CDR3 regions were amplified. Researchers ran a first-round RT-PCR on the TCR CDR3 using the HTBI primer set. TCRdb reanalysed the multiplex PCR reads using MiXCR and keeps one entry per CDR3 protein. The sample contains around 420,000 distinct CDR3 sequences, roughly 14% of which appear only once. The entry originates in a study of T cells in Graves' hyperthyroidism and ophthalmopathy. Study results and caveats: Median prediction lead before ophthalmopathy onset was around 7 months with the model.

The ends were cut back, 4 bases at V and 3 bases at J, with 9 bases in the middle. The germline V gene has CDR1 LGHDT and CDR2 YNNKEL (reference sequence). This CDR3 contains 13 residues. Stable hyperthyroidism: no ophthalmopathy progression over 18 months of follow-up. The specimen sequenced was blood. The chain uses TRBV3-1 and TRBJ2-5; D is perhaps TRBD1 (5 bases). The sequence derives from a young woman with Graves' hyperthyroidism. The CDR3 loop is CASSLTGEETQYF. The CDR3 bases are TGTGCCAGCAGCCTAACAGGAGAAGAGACCCAGTACTTC.